This T cell receptor beta chain was identified in a study of blood T cell repertoires in COVID-19. The overall study: Acute-phase and convalescent COVID-19 samples originated in the United States, Italy and Spain. From T cells, B-cell-depleted T cells, or PBMCs came the material, which was cDNA or gDNA.

The CDR3 consists of 13 residues. Germline CDR1 and CDR2: LGHDT and YNNKEL (reference sequence). The ends were cut back, 1 base at V and 4 bases at J, with 7 bases in the middle. Methods used by the authors: Cell counts per sample came from amplifying reference gene primers. Generated by immunoSEQ multiplex PCR, the TCRdb table keeps only in-frame clones and is missing some. The V and J calls and the clone size are those of that table, but D and trimming were determined from the DNA. The repertoire holds over 100,000 clones, with 82% as singletons. The source is a woman aged 70-85 years with acute or convalescent COVID-19. The specimen sequenced was peripheral blood. This chain links TRBV3-1 (or the pseudogene TRBV3-2) with TRBJ1-1; TRBD1 might be the D (5 bases). The CDR3 loop is CASSQAGATEAFF. The CDR3 bases are TGTGCCAGCAGCCAAGCTGGGGCCACTGAAGCTTTCTTT.